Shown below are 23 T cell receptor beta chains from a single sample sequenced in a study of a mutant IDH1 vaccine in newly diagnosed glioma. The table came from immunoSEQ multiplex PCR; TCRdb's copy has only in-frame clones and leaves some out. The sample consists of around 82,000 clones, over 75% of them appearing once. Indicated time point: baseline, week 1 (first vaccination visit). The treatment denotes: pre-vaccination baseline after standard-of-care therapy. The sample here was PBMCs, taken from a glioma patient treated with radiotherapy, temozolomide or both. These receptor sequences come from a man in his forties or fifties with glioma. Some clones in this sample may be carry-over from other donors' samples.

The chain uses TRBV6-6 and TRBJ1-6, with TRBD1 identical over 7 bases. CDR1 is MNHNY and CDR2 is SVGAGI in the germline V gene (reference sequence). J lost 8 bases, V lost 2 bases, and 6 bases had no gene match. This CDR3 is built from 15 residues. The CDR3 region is CASSYPTGVHSPLHF. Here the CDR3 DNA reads TGTGCCAGCAGTTACCCAACAGGGGTCCATTCACCCCTCCACTTT.

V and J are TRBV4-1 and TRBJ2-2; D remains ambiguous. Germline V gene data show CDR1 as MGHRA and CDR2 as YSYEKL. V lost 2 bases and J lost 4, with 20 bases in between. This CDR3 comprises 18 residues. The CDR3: CASSQLSILGVGTGELFF. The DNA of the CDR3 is TGCGCCAGCAGCCAACTGAGCATCCTTGGGGTAGGCACCGGGGAGCTGTTTTTT.

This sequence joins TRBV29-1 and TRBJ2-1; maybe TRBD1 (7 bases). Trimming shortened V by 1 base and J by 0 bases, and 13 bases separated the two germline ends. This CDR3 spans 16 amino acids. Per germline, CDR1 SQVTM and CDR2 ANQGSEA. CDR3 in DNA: TGCAGCGTTGAAGGGAGACAGGGAGGCTCCTACAATGAGCAGTTCTTC. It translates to CSVEGRQGGSYNEQFF.

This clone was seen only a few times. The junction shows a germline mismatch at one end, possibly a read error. The CDR3 region has the DNA TGTGCCAGCAGCTTCGACAGGGGAAGCACCATATATTTT. Protein sequence: CASSFDRGSTIYF. V and J are TRBV5-6 and TRBJ1-3; TRBD1 agrees at 8 bases. This CDR3 is built from 13 residues. Germline loops: CDR1 SGHDT, CDR2 YYEEEE.

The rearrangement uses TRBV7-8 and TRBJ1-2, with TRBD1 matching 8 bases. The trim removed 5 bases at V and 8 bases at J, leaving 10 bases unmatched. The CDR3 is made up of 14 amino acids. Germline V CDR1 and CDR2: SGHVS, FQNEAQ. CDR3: CASSPAGGKWGYTF. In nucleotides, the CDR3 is TGTGCCAGCAGCCCAGCAGGGGGCAAGTGGGGCTACACCTTC.

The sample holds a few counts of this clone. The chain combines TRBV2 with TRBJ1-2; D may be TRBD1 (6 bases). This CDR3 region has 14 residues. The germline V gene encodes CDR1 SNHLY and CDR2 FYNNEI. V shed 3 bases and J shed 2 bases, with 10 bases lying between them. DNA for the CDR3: TGTGCCAGCAGTGAGCAAGGGGGGAACTATGGCTACACCTTC. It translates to CASSEQGGNYGYTF.

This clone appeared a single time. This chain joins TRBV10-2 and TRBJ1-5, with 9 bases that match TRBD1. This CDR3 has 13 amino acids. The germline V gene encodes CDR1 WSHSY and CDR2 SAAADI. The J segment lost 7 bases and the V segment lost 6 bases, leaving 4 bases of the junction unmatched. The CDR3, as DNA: TGCGCCAGCAGGGGACAGGGAGCACAGCCCCAGCATTTT. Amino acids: CASRGQGAQPQHF.

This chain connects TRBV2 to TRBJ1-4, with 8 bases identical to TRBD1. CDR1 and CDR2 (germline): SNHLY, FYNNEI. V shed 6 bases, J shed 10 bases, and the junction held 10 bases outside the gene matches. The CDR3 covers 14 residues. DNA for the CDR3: TGTGCCAGCAGATCAGGGGGCGCGTTGGGAAAACTGTTTTTT. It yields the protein CASRSGGALGKLFF. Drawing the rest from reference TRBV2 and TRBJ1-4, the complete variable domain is EPEVTQTPSHQVTQMGQEVILRCVPISNHLYFYWYRQILGQKVEFLVSFYNNEISEKSEIFDDQFSVERPDGSNFTLKIRSTKLEDSAMYFCASRSGGALGKLFFGSGTQLSVL.

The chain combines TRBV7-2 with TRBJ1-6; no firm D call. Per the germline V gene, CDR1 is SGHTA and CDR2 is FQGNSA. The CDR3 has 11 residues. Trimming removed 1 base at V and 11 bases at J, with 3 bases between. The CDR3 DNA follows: TGTGCCAGCAGCTTAGGTGCACCCCTCCACTTT. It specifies CASSLGAPLHF.

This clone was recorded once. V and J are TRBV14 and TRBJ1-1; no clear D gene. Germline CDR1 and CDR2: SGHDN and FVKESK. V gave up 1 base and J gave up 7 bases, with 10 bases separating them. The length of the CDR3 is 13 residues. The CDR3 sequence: CASSQARDYEAFF. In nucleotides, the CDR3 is TGTGCCAGCAGCCAAGCAAGAGATTATGAAGCTTTCTTT.

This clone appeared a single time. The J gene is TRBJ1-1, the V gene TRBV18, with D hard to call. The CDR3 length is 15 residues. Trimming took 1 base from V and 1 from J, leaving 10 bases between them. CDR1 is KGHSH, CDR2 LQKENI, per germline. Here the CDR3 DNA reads TGTGCCAGCTCACCACTCAGAATGGGGAACACTGAAGCTTTCTTT. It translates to CASSPLRMGNTEAFF.

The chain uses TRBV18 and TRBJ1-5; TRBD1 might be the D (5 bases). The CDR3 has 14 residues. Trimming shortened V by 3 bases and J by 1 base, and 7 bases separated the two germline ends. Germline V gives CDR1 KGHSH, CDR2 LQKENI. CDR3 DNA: TGTGCCAGCTCACCCGGACACAGCAATCAGCCCCAGCATTTT. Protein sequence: CASSPGHSNQPQHF.

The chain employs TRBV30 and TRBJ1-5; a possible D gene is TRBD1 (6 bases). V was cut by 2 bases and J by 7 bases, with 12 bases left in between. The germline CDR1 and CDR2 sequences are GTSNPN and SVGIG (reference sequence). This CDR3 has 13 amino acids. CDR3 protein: CAWSKGVGQPQHF. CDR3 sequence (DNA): TGTGCCTGGAGTAAGGGGGTTGGGCAGCCCCAGCATTTT.

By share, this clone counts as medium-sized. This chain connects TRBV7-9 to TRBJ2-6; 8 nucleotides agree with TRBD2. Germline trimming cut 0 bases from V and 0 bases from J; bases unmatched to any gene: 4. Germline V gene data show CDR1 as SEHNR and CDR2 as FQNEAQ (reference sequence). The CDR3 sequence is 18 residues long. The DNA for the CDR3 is TGTGCCAGCAGCTTAGCAGCGGGGGCCACCTCTGGGGCCAACGTCCTGACTTTC. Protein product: CASSLAAGATSGANVLTF.

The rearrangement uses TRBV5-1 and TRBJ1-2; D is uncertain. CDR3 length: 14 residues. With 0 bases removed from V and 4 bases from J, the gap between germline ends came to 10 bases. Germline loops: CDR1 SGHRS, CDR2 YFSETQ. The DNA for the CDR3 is TGCGCCAGCAGCTTGGATGCCGGAACCTATGGCTACACCTTC. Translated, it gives CASSLDAGTYGYTF.

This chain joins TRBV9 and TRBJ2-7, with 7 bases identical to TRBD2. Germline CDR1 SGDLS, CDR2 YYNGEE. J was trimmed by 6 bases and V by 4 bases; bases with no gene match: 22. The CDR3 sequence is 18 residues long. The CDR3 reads CASSPTATLRLARREQYF. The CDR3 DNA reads TGTGCCAGCAGCCCAACTGCAACATTAAGACTAGCTAGGCGCGAGCAGTACTTC.

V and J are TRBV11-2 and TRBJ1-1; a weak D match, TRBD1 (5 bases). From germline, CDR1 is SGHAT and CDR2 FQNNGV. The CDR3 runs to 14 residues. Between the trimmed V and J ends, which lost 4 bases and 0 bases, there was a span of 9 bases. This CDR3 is CASSSADMNTEAFF. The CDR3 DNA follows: TGTGCCAGCAGCTCGGCGGACATGAACACTGAAGCTTTCTTT.

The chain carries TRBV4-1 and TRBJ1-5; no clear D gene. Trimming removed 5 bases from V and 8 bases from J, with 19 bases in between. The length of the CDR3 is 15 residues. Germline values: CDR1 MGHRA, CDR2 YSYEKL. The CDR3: CASSMTTRDSEPQHF. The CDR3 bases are TGCGCCAGCAGCATGACCACAAGAGATAGTGAGCCCCAGCATTTT.

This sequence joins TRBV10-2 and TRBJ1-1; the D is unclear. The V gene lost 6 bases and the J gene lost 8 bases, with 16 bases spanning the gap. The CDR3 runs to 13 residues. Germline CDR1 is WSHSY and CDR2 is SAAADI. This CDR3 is CASSDLEGPEAFF. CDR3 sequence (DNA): TGCGCCAGCAGCGACCTCGAGGGCCCAGAAGCTTTCTTT.

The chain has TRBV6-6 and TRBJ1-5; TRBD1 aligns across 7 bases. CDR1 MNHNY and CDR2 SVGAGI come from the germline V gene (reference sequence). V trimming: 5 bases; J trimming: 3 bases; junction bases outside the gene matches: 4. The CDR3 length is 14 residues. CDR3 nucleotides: TGTGCCAGCAGTAGGGGACAGACCAATCAGCCCCAGCATTTT. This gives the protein CASSRGQTNQPQHF.

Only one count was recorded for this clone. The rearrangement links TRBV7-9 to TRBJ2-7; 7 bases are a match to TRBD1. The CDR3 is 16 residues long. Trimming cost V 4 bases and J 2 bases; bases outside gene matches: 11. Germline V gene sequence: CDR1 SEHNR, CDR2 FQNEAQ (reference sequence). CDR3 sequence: CASSSATGEWAYEQYF. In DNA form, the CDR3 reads TGTGCCAGCAGCTCGGCAACAGGGGAGTGGGCCTACGAGCAGTACTTC.

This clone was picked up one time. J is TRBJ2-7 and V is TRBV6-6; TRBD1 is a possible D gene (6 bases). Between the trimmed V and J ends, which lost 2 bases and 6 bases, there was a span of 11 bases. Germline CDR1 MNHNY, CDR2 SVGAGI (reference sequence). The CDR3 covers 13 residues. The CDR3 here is CASSYETGTEQYF. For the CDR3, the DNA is TGTGCCAGCAGTTACGAAACAGGGACCGAGCAGTACTTC.

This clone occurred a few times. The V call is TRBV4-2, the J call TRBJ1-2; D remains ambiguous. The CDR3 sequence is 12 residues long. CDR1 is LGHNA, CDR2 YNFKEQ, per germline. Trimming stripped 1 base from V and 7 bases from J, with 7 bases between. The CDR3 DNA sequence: TGTGCCAGCAGCCAAGTTGGCCTTGGCTACACCTTC. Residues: CASSQVGLGYTF.